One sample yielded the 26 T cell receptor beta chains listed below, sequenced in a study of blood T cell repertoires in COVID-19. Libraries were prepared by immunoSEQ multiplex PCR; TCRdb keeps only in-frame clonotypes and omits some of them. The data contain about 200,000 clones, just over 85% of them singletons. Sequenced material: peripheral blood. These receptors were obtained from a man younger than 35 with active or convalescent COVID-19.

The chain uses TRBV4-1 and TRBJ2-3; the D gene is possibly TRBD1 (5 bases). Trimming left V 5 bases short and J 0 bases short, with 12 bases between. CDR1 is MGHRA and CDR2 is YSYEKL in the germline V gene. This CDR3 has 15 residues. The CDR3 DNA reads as TGCGCCAGCAGCTCACAGGACCATAGCACAGATACGCAGTATTTT. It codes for CASSSQDHSTDTQYF.

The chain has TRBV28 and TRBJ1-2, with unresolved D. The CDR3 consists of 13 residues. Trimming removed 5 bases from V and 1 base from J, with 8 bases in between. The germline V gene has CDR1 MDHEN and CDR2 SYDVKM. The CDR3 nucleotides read TGTGCCAGCAGTCCCCCCCTTAACTATGGCTACACCTTC. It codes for CASSPPLNYGYTF.

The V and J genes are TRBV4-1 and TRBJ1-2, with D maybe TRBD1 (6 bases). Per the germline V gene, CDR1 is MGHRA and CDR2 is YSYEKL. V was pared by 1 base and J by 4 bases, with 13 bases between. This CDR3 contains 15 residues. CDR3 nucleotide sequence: TGCGCCAGCAGCCAAGTCCAGGGACATCCCTATGGCTACACCTTC. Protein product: CASSQVQGHPYGYTF.

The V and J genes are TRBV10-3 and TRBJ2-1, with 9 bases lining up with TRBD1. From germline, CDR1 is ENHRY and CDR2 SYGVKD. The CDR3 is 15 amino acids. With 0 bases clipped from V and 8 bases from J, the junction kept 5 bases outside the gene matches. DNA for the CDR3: TGTGCCATCAGTGAGTCGGGACAGGGTGGCGATGAGCAGTTCTTC. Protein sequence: CAISESGQGGDEQFF.

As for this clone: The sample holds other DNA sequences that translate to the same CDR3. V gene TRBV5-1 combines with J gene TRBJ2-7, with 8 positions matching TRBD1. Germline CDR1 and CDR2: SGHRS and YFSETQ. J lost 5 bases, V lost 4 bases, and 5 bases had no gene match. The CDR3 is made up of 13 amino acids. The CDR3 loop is CASSLGQGNEQYF. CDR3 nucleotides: TGCGCCAGCAGCCTCGGACAGGGTAACGAGCAGTACTTC.

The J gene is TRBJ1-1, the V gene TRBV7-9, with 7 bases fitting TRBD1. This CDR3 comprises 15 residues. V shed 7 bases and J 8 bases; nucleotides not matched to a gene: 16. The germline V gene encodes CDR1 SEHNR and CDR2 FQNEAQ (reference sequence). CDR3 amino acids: CASNLPGLLQGEAFF. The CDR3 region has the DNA TGTGCCAGCAACCTGCCAGGCCTTCTACAGGGGGAAGCTTTCTTT.

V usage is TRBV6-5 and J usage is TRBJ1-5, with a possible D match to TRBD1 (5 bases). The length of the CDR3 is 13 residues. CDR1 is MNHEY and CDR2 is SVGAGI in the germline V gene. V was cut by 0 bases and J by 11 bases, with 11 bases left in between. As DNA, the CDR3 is TGTGCCAGCAGTTACTCTGGGGGGGAAGCCCAGCATTTT. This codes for CASSYSGGEAQHF.

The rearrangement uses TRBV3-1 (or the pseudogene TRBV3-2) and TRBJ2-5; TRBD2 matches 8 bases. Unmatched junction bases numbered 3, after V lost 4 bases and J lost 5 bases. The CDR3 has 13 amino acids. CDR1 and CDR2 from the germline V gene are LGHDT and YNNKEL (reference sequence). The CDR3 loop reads CASSRSGEETQYF. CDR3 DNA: TGTGCCAGCAGCCGTAGCGGGGAGGAGACCCAGTACTTC.

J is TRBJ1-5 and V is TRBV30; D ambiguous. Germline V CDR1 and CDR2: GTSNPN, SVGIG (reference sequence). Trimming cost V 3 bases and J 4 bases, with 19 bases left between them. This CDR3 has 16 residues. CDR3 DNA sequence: TGTGCCTGGAGCACCTATAGCGGAGTAAGGAATCAGCCCCAGCATTTT. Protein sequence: CAWSTYSGVRNQPQHF.

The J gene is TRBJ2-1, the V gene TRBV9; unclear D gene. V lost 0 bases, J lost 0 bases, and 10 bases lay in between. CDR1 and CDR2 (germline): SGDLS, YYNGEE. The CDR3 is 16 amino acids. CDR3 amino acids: CASSVDLGRSYNEQFF. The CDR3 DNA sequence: TGTGCCAGCAGCGTAGATCTCGGTCGCTCCTACAATGAGCAGTTCTTC.

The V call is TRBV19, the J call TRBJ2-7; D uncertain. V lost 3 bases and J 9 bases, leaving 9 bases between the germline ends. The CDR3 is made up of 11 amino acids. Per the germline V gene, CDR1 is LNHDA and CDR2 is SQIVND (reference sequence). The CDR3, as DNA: TGTGCCAGTAGTATCCCCTCGTGGCAGTACTTC. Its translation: CASSIPSWQYF.

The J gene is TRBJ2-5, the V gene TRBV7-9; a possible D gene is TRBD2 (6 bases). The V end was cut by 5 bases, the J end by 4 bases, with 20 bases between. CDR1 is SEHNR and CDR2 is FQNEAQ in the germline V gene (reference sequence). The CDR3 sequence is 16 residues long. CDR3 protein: CASSPRSAGSGETQYF. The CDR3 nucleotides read TGTGCCAGCAGCCCGAGGTCGGCGGGATCGGGAGAGACCCAGTACTTC.

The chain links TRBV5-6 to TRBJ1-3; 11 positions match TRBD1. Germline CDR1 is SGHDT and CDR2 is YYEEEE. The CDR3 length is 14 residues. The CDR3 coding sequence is TGTGCTTCCGGACAGGGGGCCTCTGGAAACACCATATATTTT. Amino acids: CASGQGASGNTIYF.

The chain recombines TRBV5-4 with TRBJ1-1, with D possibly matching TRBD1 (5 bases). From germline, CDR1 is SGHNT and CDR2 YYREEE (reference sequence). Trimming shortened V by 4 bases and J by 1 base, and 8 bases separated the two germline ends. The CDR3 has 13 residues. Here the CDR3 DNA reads TGTGCCAGCAGCCTCGACAGGAACACTGAAGCTTTCTTT. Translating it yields CASSLDRNTEAFF.

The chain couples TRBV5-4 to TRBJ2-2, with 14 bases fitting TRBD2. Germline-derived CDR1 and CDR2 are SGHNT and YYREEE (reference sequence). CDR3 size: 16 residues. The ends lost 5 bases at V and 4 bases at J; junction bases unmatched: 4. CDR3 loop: CASSTGTSGSTGELFF. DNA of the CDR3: TGTGCCAGCAGTACCGGGACTAGCGGGAGCACCGGGGAGCTGTTTTTT.

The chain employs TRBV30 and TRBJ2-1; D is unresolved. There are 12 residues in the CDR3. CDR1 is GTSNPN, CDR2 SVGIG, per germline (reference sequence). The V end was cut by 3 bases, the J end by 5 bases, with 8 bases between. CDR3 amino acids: CAWSTSNNEQFF. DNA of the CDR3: TGTGCCTGGAGCACATCAAACAATGAGCAGTTCTTC.

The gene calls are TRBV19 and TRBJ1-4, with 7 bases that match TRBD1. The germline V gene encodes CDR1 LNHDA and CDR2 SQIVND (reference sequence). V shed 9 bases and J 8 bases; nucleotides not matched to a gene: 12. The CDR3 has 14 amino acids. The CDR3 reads CASSQGTVKEKLFF. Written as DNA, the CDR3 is TGTGCCAGCAGCCAGGGGACAGTAAAGGAAAAACTGTTTTTT.

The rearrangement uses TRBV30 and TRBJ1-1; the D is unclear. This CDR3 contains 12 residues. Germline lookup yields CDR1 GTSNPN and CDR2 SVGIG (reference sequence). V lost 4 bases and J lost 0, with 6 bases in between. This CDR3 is CAWTHMNTEAFF. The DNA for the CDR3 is TGTGCCTGGACCCACATGAACACTGAAGCTTTCTTT.

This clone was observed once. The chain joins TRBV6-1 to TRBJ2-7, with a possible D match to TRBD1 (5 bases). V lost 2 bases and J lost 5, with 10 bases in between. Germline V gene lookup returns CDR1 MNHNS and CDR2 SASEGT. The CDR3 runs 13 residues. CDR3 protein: CASSEMGPHEQYF. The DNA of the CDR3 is TGTGCCAGCAGTGAAATGGGGCCGCACGAGCAGTACTTC.

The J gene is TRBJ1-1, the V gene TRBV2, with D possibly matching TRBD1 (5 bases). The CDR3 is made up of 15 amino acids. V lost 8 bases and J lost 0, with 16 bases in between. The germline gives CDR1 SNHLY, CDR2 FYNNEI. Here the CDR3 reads CASLWTQKMNTEAFF. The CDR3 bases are TGTGCCAGCTTGTGGACACAGAAGATGAACACTGAAGCTTTCTTT.

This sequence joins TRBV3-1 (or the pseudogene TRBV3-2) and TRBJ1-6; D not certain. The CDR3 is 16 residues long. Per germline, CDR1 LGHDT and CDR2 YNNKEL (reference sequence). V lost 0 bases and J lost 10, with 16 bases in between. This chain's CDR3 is CASSQEALLLGSPLHF. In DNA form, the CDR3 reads TGTGCCAGCAGCCAAGAAGCTCTTCTCCTCGGGTCACCCCTCCACTTT.

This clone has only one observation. DNA for the CDR3: TGCGCCAGCAGTCCGGGAACGGGCTATGGTTCACCCCTCCACTTT. Translation: CASSPGTGYGSPLHF. The chain carries TRBV4-1 and TRBJ1-6; D gene unclear. The germline V gene encodes CDR1 MGHRA and CDR2 YSYEKL. V was clipped by 6 bases and J by 9 bases, with 18 bases between them. CDR3 size: 15 residues.

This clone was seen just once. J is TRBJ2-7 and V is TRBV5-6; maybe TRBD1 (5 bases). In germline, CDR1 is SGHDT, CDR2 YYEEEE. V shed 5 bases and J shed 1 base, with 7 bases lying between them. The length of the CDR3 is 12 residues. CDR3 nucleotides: TGTGCCAGCAGAACAGGATCCTACGAGCAGTACTTC. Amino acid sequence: CASRTGSYEQYF.

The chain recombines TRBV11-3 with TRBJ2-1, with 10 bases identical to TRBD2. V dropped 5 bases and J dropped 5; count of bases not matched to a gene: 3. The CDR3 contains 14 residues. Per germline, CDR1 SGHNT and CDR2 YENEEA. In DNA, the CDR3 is TGTGCCAGCAGCAATCTAGCGGGAGACAATGAGCAGTTCTTC. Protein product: CASSNLAGDNEQFF.

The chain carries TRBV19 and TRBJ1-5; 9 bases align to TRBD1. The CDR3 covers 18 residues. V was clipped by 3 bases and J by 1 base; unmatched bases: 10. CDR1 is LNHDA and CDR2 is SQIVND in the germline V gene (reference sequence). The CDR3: CASSIEDRGFRSNQPQHF. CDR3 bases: TGTGCCAGTAGTATCGAGGACAGGGGATTCCGGAGCAATCAGCCCCAGCATTTT.

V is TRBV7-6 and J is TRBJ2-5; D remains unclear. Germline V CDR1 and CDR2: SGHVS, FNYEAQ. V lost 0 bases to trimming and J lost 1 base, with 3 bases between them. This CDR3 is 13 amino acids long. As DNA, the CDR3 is TGTGCCAGCAGCTTAGCCGTCCAAGAGACCCAGTACTTC. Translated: CASSLAVQETQYF.